The 28 T cell receptor beta chains presented below share a single source sample, sequenced in a study of OX40 agonist ivuxolimab in advanced cancers. TCRdb's copy holds only in-frame clones and misses some; the assay was immunoSEQ multiplex PCR. Of 70,000 to 80,000 clones listed, around 87% are singletons. Source: CD4+ or CD8+ T cells sorted from blood, taken in a trial of the OX40 agonist ivuxolimab. These receptors were collected from an adult with an advanced solid tumor such as melanoma, head and neck, liver or kidney cancer.

This chain links TRBV7-2 with TRBJ1-3; no definite D call. V lost 3 bases and J lost 0, with 6 bases in between. Germline V gene data show CDR1 as SGHTA and CDR2 as FQGNSA. CDR3 size: 14 residues. The CDR3 loop is CASSFGNSGNTIYF. The CDR3 bases are TGTGCCAGCAGCTTCGGGAACTCTGGAAACACCATATATTTT.

On this clone itself: This specimen includes other DNA sequences encoding the same CDR3. The chain combines TRBV29-1 with TRBJ2-2; 8 bases are shared with TRBD1. CDR1 and CDR2 from the germline V gene are SQVTM and ANQGSEA. The CDR3 covers 14 residues. V shed 6 bases, J shed 0 bases, and the junction held 3 bases outside the gene matches. The CDR3 nucleotides are TGCAGCGTCAGGACAGGGACGAACACCGGGGAGCTGTTTTTT. Translated: CSVRTGTNTGELFF.

The chain combines TRBV5-4 with TRBJ1-4; tentative D call: TRBD1 (6 bases). Trimming pared 5 bases from V and 8 bases from J, leaving 19 bases between. Germline-derived CDR1 and CDR2 are SGHNT and YYREEE (reference sequence). The CDR3 is 15 residues long. As DNA, the CDR3 is TGTGCCAGCAGTTATGACCGGGGTCAGGGGGAAAAACTGTTTTTT. Amino acid sequence: CASSYDRGQGEKLFF.

This clone was picked up one time. V gene TRBV9 combines with J gene TRBJ1-2; 7 bases align to TRBD1. The germline V gene has CDR1 SGDLS and CDR2 YYNGEE. The CDR3 loop spans 15 amino acids. Losses at the gene ends were 0 bases for V and 4 bases for J; bases not matched to a gene: 6. This CDR3 reads CASSVETGTIYGYTF. CDR3 nucleotides: TGTGCCAGCAGCGTAGAGACAGGGACCATCTATGGCTACACCTTC.

The chain has TRBV7-9 and TRBJ2-4; D possibly uses TRBD1 or TRBD2 (6 bases each). The CDR3 is 17 amino acids. V lost 3 bases, J lost 0 bases, and 15 bases lay in between. Germline V gene lookup returns CDR1 SEHNR and CDR2 FQNEAQ (reference sequence). CDR3 loop: CASSLVTGGLAKNIQYF. DNA of the CDR3: TGTGCCAGCAGCTTGGTGACAGGAGGGTTAGCCAAAAACATTCAGTACTTC.

The V gene is TRBV7-2, the J gene TRBJ2-1; D could derive from TRBD1 or TRBD2 (5 bases each). This CDR3 has 17 residues. The V end lost 5 bases, the J end lost 0 bases, and 17 bases lay between the germline ends. CDR1 is SGHTA, CDR2 FQGNSA, per germline. CDR3 in DNA: TGTGCCAGCAGCACCGCCAACTGGGGGTTCTCCTACAATGAGCAGTTCTTC. Translated: CASSTANWGFSYNEQFF.

The chain carries TRBV6-5 and TRBJ2-6; D is possibly TRBD1 (5 bases). V was shortened by 3 bases and J by 0 bases, with 9 bases between the two germline ends. CDR1 and CDR2 (germline): MNHEY, SVGAGI. CDR3 length: 16 residues. The CDR3 here is CASSYLDSSGANVLTF. The DNA of the CDR3 is TGTGCCAGCAGTTATCTCGACAGCTCTGGGGCCAACGTCCTGACTTTC.

J is TRBJ2-1 and V is TRBV6-1; 7 bases are shared with TRBD2. Germline V gene lookup returns CDR1 MNHNS and CDR2 SASEGT. This CDR3 has 16 residues. After removal of 4 bases from V and 0 bases from J, the junction contained 6 bases not matched to a gene. Here the CDR3 reads CASSGGRGSSYNEQFF. The CDR3 nucleotides are TGTGCCAGCAGTGGGGGACGCGGGAGCTCCTACAATGAGCAGTTCTTC.

Turning to this clone: Germline and junction disagree at one end, which may indicate a read error. The gene calls are TRBV7-7 and TRBJ1-4; no definite D call. Germline V lookup: CDR1 SSHAT, CDR2 FNYEAQ (reference sequence). This CDR3 has 13 amino acids. The CDR3 is CASSLTLNEKLFF. CDR3 DNA sequence: TGTGCTAGCAGCTTGACACTGAATGAAAAACTGTTTTTT.

The chain is built from TRBV6-4 and TRBJ1-5, with D hard to call. The V and J ends lost 5 bases and 8 bases respectively, with 7 bases between them. Germline assignment: CDR1 MRHNA and CDR2 SNTAGT. This CDR3 is built from 11 residues. The CDR3 sequence: CASSRREPQHF. CDR3 DNA sequence: TGTGCCAGCAGTAGGCGTGAGCCCCAGCATTTT.

The chain has TRBV18 and TRBJ1-1, with D perhaps TRBD1 (5 bases). This CDR3 has 15 residues. CDR1 KGHSH and CDR2 LQKENI come from the germline V gene. With 4 bases removed from V and 5 bases from J, the gap between germline ends came to 17 bases. CDR3 DNA sequence: TGTGCCAGCTCACTACTTCGGGGGGTAGGAACTGAAGCTTTCTTT. Translating it yields CASSLLRGVGTEAFF.

The chain couples TRBV30 to TRBJ2-7; TRBD2 matches 7 bases. This CDR3 region has 13 residues. CDR1 is GTSNPN, CDR2 SVGIG, per germline (reference sequence). V lost 4 bases to trimming and J lost 4 bases; unmatched junction nucleotides: 7. This CDR3 reads CAWMGRGGYEQYF. The CDR3 bases are TGTGCCTGGATGGGCCGCGGGGGTTACGAGCAGTACTTC.

CDR3: CASSRQWNTQYF. CDR3 bases: TGTGCCAGCAGTCGACAGTGGAATACGCAGTATTTT. The genes are TRBV6-5 and TRBJ2-3, with D perhaps TRBD1 (5 bases). Trimming left V 5 bases short and J 7 bases short, with 10 bases between. Germline V gene data show CDR1 as MNHEY and CDR2 as SVGAGI. The CDR3 totals 12 residues.

This clone appeared a single time. V is TRBV9 and J is TRBJ1-4; D may be TRBD1 (5 bases). This CDR3 spans 14 amino acids. Germline-derived CDR1 and CDR2 are SGDLS and YYNGEE. V was pared by 2 bases and J by 7 bases, with 12 bases between. The CDR3 DNA is TGTGCCAGCAGCGTTGCAGGGCAGGGTGAAAAACTGTTTTTT. Its translation: CASSVAGQGEKLFF. Using reference TRBV9 and TRBJ1-4 for the parts outside the CDR3, the full variable domain is DSGVTQTPKHLITATGQRVTLRCSPRSGDLSVYWYQQSLDQGLQFLIQYYNGEERAKGNILERFSAQQFPDLHSELNLSSLELGDSALYFCASSVAGQGEKLFFGSGTQLSVL.

This chain joins TRBV6-1 and TRBJ2-2; D remains ambiguous. The V and J ends lost 7 bases and 2 bases respectively, with 14 bases between them. The CDR3 totals 15 residues. Germline CDR1 MNHNS, CDR2 SASEGT. This CDR3 is CASTEIGINTGELFF. The CDR3 DNA follows: TGTGCCAGCACCGAGATAGGGATCAACACCGGGGAGCTGTTTTTT.

The chain links TRBV2 to TRBJ1-1, with a possible D match to TRBD1 (6 bases). The CDR3 has 13 residues. Trimming pared 7 bases from V and 2 bases from J, leaving 11 bases between. Germline V CDR1 and CDR2: SNHLY, FYNNEI. CDR3: CASIRDTNTEAFF. The CDR3 bases are TGTGCCAGCATCCGGGACACCAACACTGAAGCTTTCTTT.

J is TRBJ1-1 and V is TRBV25-1; possibly TRBD1 for D (6 bases). Trimming pared 6 bases from V and 4 bases from J, leaving 21 bases between. Germline CDR1 reads MGHDK; CDR2 reads SYGVNS. The CDR3 totals 16 residues. CDR3 nucleotide sequence: TGTGCCAGCAGGGGGGAGCGGGGGCGCGGGTCCACTGAAGCTTTCTTT. This translates into CASRGERGRGSTEAFF.

The chain has TRBV6-5 and TRBJ2-1; 11 nucleotides match TRBD2. CDR3 size: 16 residues. J lost 3 bases, V lost 4 bases, and 5 bases had no gene match. CDR1 is MNHEY and CDR2 is SVGAGI in the germline V gene. CDR3 nucleotides: TGTGCCAGCAGTTCCCCCGGGACTAGCGGCTACAATGAGCAGTTCTTC. It yields the protein CASSSPGTSGYNEQFF.

This rearrangement joins TRBV11-1 to TRBJ1-5, with a possible D match to TRBD1 (5 bases). The CDR3 is made up of 15 amino acids. The germline gives CDR1 SGHAT, CDR2 FQDESV (reference sequence). Trimming pared 6 bases from V and 4 bases from J, leaving 16 bases between. Written as DNA, the CDR3 is TGTGCCAGCAGTCTCGCAGGGTCCCCTAATCAGCCCCAGCATTTT. Translated: CASSLAGSPNQPQHF.

The chain carries TRBV19 and TRBJ1-5; no reliable D call. This CDR3 contains 14 residues. CDR1 LNHDA and CDR2 SQIVND come from the germline V gene (reference sequence). V was shortened by 0 bases and J by 6 bases, with 9 bases between the two germline ends. CDR3 residues: CASSIDIRSQPQHF. The CDR3 DNA reads as TGTGCCAGTAGTATAGATATTAGGAGTCAGCCCCAGCATTTT.

The gene calls are TRBV5-6 and TRBJ2-1; D unclear. CDR1 and CDR2 from the germline V gene are SGHDT and YYEEEE. The ends were cut back, 4 bases at V and 1 base at J, with 6 bases in the middle. This CDR3 region has 13 residues. The CDR3 is CASSRPSYNEQFF. CDR3 in DNA: TGTGCCAGCAGCAGACCGTCCTACAATGAGCAGTTCTTC.

The chain employs TRBV27 and TRBJ2-1; D is unresolved. Germline V gene sequence: CDR1 MNHEY, CDR2 SMNVEV (reference sequence). Trimming stripped 7 bases from V and 8 bases from J, with 9 bases between. The CDR3 contains 11 residues. Here the CDR3 reads CASKSPDEQFF. In DNA form, the CDR3 reads TGTGCCAGCAAAAGCCCAGATGAGCAGTTCTTC.

The rearrangement uses TRBV5-1 and TRBJ2-2; TRBD1 agrees at 8 bases. The trim removed 4 bases at V and 2 bases at J, leaving 4 bases unmatched. From germline, CDR1 is SGHRS and CDR2 YFSETQ. The CDR3 runs 15 residues. The DNA for the CDR3 is TGCGCCAGCAGCAAGGACAGGGCCAACACCGGGGAGCTGTTTTTT. Its translation: CASSKDRANTGELFF. Full variable domain (rest looked up from reference TRBV5-1 and TRBJ2-2): KAGVTQTPRYLIKTRGQQVTLSCSPISGHRSVSWYQQTPGQGLQFLFEYFSETQRNKGNFPGRFSGRQFSNSRSEMNVSTLELGDSALYLCASSKDRANTGELFFGEGSRLTVL.

This chain joins TRBV7-3 and TRBJ2-1, with 11 bases matching TRBD2. With V trimmed by 5 bases and J by 0 bases, 3 bases remained unmatched. CDR3 length: 16 amino acids. The germline CDR1 and CDR2 sequences are SGHTA and FQGTGA. The CDR3 here is CASSRGTSGSYNEQFF. CDR3 sequence (DNA): TGTGCCAGCAGCCGCGGGACTAGCGGCTCCTACAATGAGCAGTTCTTC.

The chain recombines TRBV6-1 with TRBJ1-1; possibly TRBD1 for D (6 bases). Deletions cut 7 bases from V and 4 bases from J, with 13 bases between. CDR1 and CDR2 (germline): MNHNS, SASEGT. The CDR3 is 13 amino acids. The CDR3 loop reads CASILPGATEAFF. The CDR3 bases are TGTGCCAGCATTCTACCGGGGGCCACTGAAGCTTTCTTT.

This clone was seen more than once but under ten times. The rearrangement joins TRBV4-1 to TRBJ1-5; perhaps TRBD1 as D (6 bases). V was cut by 8 bases and J by 4 bases, with 15 bases left in between. The CDR3 runs 14 residues. Germline assignment: CDR1 MGHRA and CDR2 YSYEKL. CDR3 nucleotide sequence: TGCGCCAGCGACGGGGGGCTGGCGAATCAGCCCCAGCATTTT. Residues: CASDGGLANQPQHF.

V and J are TRBV2 and TRBJ1-2; 7 nucleotides agree with TRBD1. This CDR3 region has 14 residues. Germline V lookup: CDR1 SNHLY, CDR2 FYNNEI. Trimming took 3 bases from V and 5 from J; bases not matched to a gene: 6. Written as DNA, the CDR3 is TGTGCCAGCAGTGAGGAAGGACAGGTTTATGGCTACACCTTC. Amino acid sequence: CASSEEGQVYGYTF.

The chain carries TRBV30 and TRBJ1-4; D not certain. The CDR3 runs 14 residues. The V end was cut by 3 bases, the J end by 5 bases, with 13 bases between. Germline CDR1 reads GTSNPN; CDR2 reads SVGIG (reference sequence). The CDR3 DNA reads as TGTGCCTGGAGGGGGATAGAGGGAAATGAAAAACTGTTTTTT. This encodes CAWRGIEGNEKLFF.